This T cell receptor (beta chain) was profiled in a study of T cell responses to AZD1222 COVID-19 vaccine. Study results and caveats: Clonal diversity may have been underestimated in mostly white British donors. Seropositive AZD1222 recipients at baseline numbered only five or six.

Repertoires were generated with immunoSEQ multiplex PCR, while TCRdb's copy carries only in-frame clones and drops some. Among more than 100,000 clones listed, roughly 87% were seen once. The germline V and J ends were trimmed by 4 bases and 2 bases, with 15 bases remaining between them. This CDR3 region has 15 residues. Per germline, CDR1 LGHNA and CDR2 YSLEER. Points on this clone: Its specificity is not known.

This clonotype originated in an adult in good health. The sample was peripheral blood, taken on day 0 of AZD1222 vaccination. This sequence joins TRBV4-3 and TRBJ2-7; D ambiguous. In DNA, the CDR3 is TGCGCCAGCAGCCCCCGCCCCTACACTACCTACGAGCAGTACTTC. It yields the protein CASSPRPYTTYEQYF.